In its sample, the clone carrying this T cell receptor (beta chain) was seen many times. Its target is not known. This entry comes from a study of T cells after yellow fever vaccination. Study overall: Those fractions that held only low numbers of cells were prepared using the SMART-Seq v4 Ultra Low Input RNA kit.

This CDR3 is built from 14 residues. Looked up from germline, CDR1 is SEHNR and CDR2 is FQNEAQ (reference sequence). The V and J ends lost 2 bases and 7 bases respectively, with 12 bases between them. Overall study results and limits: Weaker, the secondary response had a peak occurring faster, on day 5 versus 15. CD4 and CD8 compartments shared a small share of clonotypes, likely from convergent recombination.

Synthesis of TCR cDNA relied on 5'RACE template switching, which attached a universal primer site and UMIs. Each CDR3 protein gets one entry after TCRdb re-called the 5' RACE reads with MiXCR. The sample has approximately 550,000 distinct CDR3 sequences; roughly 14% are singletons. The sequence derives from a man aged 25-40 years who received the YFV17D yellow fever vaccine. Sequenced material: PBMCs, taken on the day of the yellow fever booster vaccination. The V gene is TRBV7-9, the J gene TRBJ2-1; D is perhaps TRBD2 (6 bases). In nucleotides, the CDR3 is TGTGCCAGCAGCTTAACGGGAGTGTGGAATGAGCAGTTCTTC. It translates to CASSLTGVWNEQFF.